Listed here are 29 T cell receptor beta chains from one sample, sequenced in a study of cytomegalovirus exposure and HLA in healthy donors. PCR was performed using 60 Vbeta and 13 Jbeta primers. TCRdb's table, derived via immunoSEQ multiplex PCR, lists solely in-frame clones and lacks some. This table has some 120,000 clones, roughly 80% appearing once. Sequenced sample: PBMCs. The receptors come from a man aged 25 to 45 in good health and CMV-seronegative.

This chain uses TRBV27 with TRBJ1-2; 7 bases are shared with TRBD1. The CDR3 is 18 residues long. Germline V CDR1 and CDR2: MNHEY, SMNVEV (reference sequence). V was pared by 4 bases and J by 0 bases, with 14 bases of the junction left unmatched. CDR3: CASSSRTPGTDTNYGYTF. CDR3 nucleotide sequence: TGTGCCAGCAGTTCCAGGACCCCTGGGACAGACACTAACTATGGCTACACCTTC.

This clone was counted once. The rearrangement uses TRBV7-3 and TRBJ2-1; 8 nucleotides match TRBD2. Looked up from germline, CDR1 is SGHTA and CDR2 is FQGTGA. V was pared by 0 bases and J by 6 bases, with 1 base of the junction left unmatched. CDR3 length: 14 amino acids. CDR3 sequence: CASSLTGTSNEQFF. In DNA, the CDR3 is TGTGCCAGCAGCTTAACCGGGACTAGCAATGAGCAGTTCTTC.

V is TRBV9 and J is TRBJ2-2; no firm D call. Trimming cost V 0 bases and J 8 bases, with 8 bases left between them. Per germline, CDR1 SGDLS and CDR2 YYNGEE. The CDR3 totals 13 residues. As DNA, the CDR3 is TGTGCCAGCAGCGTAGGAGGTACGGGGGAGCTGTTTTTT. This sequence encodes CASSVGGTGELFF.

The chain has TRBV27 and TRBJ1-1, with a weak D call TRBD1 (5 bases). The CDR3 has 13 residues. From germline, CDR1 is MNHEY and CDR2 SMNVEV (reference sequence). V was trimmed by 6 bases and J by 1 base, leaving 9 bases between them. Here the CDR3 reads CASRTQGNTEAFF. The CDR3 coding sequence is TGTGCCAGCAGAACTCAGGGGAACACTGAAGCTTTCTTT.

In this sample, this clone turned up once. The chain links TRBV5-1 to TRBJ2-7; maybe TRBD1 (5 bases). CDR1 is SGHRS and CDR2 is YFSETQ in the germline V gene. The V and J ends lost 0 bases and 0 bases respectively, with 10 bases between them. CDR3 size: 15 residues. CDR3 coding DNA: TGCGCCAGCAGCTTGGGACAGACGAACTCCTACGAGCAGTACTTC. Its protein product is CASSLGQTNSYEQYF.

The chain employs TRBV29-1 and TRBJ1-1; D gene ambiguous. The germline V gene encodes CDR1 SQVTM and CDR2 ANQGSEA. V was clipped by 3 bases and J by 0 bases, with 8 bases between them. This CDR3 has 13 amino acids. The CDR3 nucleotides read TGCAGCGTTGAGGCCAGATTGAACACTGAAGCTTTCTTT. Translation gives CSVEARLNTEAFF.

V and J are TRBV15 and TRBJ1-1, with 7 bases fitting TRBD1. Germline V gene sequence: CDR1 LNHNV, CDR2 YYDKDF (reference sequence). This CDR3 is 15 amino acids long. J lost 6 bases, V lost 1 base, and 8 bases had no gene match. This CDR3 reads CATSRASKGASEAFF. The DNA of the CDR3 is TGTGCCACCAGCAGAGCCTCCAAGGGGGCTTCTGAAGCTTTCTTT. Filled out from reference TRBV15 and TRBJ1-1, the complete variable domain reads DAMVIQNPRYQVTQFGKPVTLSCSQTLNHNVMYWYQQKSSQAPKLLFHYYDKDFNNEADTPDNFQSRRPNTSFCFLDIRSPGLGDTAMYLCATSRASKGASEAFFGQGTRLTVV.

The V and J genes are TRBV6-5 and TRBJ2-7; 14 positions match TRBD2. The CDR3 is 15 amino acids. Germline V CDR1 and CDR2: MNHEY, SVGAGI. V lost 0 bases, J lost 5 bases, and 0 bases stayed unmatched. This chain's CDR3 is CASSYSGLAGDEQYF. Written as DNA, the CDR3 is TGTGCCAGCAGTTACTCGGGACTAGCGGGAGACGAGCAGTACTTC.

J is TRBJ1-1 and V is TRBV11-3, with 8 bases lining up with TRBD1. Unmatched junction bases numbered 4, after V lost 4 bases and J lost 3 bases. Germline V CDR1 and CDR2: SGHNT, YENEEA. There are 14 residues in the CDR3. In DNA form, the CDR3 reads TGTGCCAGCAGCTCGACAGGGGCTTACACTGAAGCTTTCTTT. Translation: CASSSTGAYTEAFF.

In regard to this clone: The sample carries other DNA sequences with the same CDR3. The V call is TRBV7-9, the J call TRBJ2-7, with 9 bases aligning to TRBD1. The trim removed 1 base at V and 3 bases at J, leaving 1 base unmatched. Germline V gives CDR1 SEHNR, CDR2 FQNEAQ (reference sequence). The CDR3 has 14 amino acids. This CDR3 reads CASSLVGQGYEQYF. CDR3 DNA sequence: TGTGCCAGCAGCTTAGTGGGACAGGGCTACGAGCAGTACTTC.

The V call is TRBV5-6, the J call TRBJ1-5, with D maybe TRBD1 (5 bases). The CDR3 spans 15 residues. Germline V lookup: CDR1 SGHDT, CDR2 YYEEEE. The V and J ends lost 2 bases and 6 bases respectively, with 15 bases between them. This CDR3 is CASSLGAGNAQPQHF. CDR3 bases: TGTGCCAGCAGCTTAGGTGCAGGGAACGCTCAGCCCCAGCATTTT.

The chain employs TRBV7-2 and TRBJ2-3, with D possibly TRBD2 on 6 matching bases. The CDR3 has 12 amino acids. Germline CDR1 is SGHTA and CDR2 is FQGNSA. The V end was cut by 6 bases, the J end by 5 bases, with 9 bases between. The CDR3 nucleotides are TGTGCCAGCAGGCAAGCGGGAGATACGCAGTATTTT. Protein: CASRQAGDTQYF.

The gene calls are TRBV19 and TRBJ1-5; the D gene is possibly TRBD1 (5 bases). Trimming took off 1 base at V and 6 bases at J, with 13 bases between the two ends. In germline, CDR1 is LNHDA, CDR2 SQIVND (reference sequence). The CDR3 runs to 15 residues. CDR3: CASSIGGGVGQPQHF. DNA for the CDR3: TGTGCCAGTAGTATAGGGGGCGGGGTAGGTCAGCCCCAGCATTTT.

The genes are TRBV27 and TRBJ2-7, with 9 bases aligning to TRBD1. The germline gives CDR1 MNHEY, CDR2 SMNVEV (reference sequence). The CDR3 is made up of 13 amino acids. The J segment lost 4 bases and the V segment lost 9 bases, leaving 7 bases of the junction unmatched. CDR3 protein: CASSRDRAYEQYF. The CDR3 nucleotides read TGTGCCAGTAGCCGGGACAGGGCTTACGAGCAGTACTTC.

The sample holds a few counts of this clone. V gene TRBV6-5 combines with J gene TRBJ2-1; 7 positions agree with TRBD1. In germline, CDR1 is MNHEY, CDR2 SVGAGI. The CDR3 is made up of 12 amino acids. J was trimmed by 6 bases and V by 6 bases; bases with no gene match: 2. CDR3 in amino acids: CASRTGFNEQFF. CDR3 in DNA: TGTGCCAGCAGGACAGGGTTCAATGAGCAGTTCTTC.

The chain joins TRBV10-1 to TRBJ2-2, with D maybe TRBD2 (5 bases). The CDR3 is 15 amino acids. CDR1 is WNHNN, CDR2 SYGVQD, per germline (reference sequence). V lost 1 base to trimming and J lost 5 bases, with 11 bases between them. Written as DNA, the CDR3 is TGCGCCAGCAGTGAGTGGGCCCCGGGGACCGGGGAGCTGTTTTTT. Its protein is CASSEWAPGTGELFF.

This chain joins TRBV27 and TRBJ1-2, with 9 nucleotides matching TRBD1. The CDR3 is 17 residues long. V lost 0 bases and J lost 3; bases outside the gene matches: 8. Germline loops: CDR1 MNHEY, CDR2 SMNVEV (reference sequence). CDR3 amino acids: CASSLSGDRGLDYGYTF. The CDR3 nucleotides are TGTGCCAGCAGTTTATCAGGTGACAGGGGGTTGGACTATGGCTACACCTTC.

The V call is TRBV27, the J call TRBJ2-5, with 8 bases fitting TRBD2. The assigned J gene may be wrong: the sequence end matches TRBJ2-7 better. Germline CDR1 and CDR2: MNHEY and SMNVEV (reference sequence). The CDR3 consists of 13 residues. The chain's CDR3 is CASSFSGSYEQYF. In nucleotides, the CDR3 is TGTGCCAGCAGTTTCAGCGGGAGTTACGAGCAGTACTTC.

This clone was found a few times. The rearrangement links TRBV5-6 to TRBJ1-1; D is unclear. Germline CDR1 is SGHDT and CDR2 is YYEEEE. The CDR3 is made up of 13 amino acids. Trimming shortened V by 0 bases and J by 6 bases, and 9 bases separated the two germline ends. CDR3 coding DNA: TGTGCCAGCAGCTTGGTAGCGAAGGCTGAAGCTTTCTTT. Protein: CASSLVAKAEAFF.

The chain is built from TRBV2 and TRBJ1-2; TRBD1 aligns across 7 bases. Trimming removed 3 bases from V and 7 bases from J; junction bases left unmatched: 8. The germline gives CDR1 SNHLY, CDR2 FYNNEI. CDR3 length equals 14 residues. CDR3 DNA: TGTGCCAGCAGTGAGGACAGGCGCCCTCGTGGCTACACCTTC. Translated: CASSEDRRPRGYTF.

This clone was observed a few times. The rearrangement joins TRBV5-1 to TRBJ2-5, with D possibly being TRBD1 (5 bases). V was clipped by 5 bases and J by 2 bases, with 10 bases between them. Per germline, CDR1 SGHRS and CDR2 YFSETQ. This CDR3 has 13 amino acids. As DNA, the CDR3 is TGCGCCAGCAGTGTAAGGGGACAAGAGACCCAGTACTTC. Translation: CASSVRGQETQYF. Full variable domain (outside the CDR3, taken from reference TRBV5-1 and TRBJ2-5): KAGVTQTPRYLIKTRGQQVTLSCSPISGHRSVSWYQQTPGQGLQFLFEYFSETQRNKGNFPGRFSGRQFSNSRSEMNVSTLELGDSALYLCASSVRGQETQYFGPGTRLLVL.

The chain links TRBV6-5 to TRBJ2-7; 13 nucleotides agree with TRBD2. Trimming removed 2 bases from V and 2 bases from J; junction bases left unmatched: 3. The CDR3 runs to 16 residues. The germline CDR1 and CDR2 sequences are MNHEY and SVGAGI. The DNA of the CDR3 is TGTGCCAGCAGTTACCGGACTAGCGGGAGCGCCTACGAGCAGTACTTC. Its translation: CASSYRTSGSAYEQYF.

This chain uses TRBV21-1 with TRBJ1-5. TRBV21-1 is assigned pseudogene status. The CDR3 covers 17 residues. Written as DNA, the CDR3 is TGTGCCAGCCCCTACCGGCCGGACGGGGATAGCAATCAGCCCCAGCATTTT. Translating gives CASPYRPDGDSNQPQHF.

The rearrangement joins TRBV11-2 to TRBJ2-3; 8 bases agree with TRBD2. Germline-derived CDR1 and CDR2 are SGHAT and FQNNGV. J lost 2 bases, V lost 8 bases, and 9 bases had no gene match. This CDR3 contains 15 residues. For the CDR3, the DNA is TGTGCCAGCGGGGATACTAGCGGTTACACAGATACGCAGTATTTT. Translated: CASGDTSGYTDTQYF.

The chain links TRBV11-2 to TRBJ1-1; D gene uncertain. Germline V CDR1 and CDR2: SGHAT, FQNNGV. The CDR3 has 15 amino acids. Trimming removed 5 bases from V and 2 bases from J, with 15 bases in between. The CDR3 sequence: CASSLQYGLNTEAFF. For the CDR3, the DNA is TGTGCCAGCAGCCTCCAGTACGGGTTAAACACTGAAGCTTTCTTT.

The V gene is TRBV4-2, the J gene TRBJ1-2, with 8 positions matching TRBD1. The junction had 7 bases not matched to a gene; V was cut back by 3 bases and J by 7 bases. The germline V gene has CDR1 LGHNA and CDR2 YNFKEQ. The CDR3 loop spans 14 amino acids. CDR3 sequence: CASSQGGQAPGYTF. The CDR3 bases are TGTGCCAGCAGCCAGGGGGGACAGGCCCCTGGCTACACCTTC.

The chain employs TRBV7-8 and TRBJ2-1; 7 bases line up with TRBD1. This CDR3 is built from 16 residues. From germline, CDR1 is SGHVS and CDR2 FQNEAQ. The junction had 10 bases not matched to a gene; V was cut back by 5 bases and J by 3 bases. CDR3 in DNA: TGTGCCAGCAGCGAGGGCACCGGGACAGACTACAATGAGCAGTTCTTC. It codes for CASSEGTGTDYNEQFF. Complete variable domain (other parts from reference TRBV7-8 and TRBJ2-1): GAGVSQSPRYKVAKRGQDVALRCDPISGHVSLFWYQQALGQGPEFLTYFQNEAQLDKSGLPSDRFFAERPEGSVSTLKIQRTQQEDSAVYLCASSEGTGTDYNEQFFGPGTRLTVL.

The CDR3 sequence: CSVHGTFRTGTNYGYTF. As DNA, the CDR3 is TGCAGCGTTCACGGCACATTTCGGACAGGAACTAACTATGGCTACACCTTC. V usage is TRBV29-1 and J usage is TRBJ1-2; 7 bases match TRBD1. The length of the CDR3 is 17 residues. The V segment lost 5 bases and the J segment 0 bases; nucleotides outside the gene matches: 15. The V gene's germline CDR1 is SQVTM and CDR2 ANQGSEA.

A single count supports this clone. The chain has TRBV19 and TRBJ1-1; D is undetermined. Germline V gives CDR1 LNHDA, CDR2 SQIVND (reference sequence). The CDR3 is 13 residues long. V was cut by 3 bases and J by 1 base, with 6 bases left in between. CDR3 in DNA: TGTGCCAGTAGTATCATAGAGAACACTGAAGCTTTCTTT. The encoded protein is CASSIIENTEAFF.